These 14 T cell receptor beta chains originate from one sample sequenced in a study of cytomegalovirus exposure and HLA in healthy donors (dated by TCRdb to the late 2010s). The protocol used for the library was the immunoSEQ multiplex PCR assay. For the multiplex PCR, a mixture combining 60 forward primers for TCR Vbeta segments and 13 reverse primers for TCR Jbeta segments was used. The immuneACCESS repertoire file appears here via TCRdb, limited to in-frame rearrangements. These files lack a portion of the clones; in checked studies, under half of the deficit traces to unresolved V genes, and the cause of the others is not known. A total of a few hundred thousand clones appear in this sample, around nine tenths of them only once. Roughly 1.6% of the sample is held by the ten biggest clonotypes. Input material: PBMCs. The receptor set was obtained from a girl aged 2-10 years in good health and CMV-seronegative.

The chain joins TRBV7-9 to TRBJ1-3; 7 bases agree with TRBD1. This CDR3 is 15 amino acids long. The V gene end was trimmed by 4 bases and the J gene end by 2 bases; junction bases not matched to a gene: 5. CDR1 is SEHNR, CDR2 FQNEAQ, per germline (reference sequence). CDR3 sequence reads: CASSSKGAPGNTIYF. CDR3 sequence (DNA): TGTGCCAGCAGCTCGAAGGGGGCTCCTGGAAACACCATATATTTT.

The V and J genes are TRBV19 and TRBJ1-6; D unresolved. The CDR3 runs 13 residues. CDR1 is LNHDA and CDR2 is SQIVND in the germline V gene (reference sequence). V was clipped by 11 bases and J by 5 bases, with 13 bases between them. The DNA of the CDR3 is TGTGCCTCCGCTGGGCTCCATAATTCACCCCTCCACTTT. This encodes CASAGLHNSPLHF.

The CDR3 reads CASSSRTGSTGELFF. CDR3 nucleotides: TGTGCCAGCAGCTCCCGTACAGGCAGCACCGGGGAGCTGTTTTTT. This chain joins TRBV7-9 and TRBJ2-2, with D maybe TRBD1 (5 bases). V was pared by 4 bases and J by 4 bases, with 13 bases between. The CDR3 length is 15 residues. Germline V gene sequence: CDR1 SEHNR, CDR2 FQNEAQ (reference sequence).

The chain uses TRBV7-9 and TRBJ2-7; TRBD2 matches 11 bases. The junction had 5 bases not matched to a gene; V was cut back by 5 bases and J by 5 bases. This CDR3 is 14 amino acids long. The germline CDR1 and CDR2 sequences are SEHNR and FQNEAQ (reference sequence). The CDR3 DNA follows: TGTGCCAGCAGCCCCGGGACTAGCGGCAACGAGCAGTACTTC. It yields the protein CASSPGTSGNEQYF.

The chain recombines TRBV19 with TRBJ1-4; 8 bases match TRBD1. V was pared by 4 bases and J by 8 bases, with 9 bases of the junction left unmatched. CDR3 length: 15 residues. Germline CDR1 reads LNHDA; CDR2 reads SQIVND (reference sequence). CDR3 in amino acids: CASSKGTGGEEKLFF. CDR3 coding DNA: TGTGCCAGTAGTAAAGGGACAGGAGGAGAAGAAAAACTGTTTTTT.

The genes are TRBV23-1 and TRBJ2-1, with D perhaps matching TRBD1 (5 bases). TRBV23-1 is assigned to the ORF class and has an uncertain function. This CDR3 has 16 amino acids. Trimming removed 4 bases at V and 0 bases at J, with 13 bases between. CDR3: CASSLRQLSSYNEQFF. The CDR3 DNA sequence: TGCGCCAGCAGTCTGAGACAGTTAAGCTCCTACAATGAGCAGTTCTTC.

The rearrangement uses TRBV5-6 and TRBJ1-4; TRBD1 aligns across 8 bases. The junction had 9 bases not matched to a gene; V was cut back by 4 bases and J by 7 bases. The CDR3 sequence is 15 residues long. Germline V lookup: CDR1 SGHDT, CDR2 YYEEEE. The CDR3: CASSIRQGKGEKLFF. CDR3 sequence (DNA): TGTGCCAGCAGCATACGACAGGGGAAGGGTGAAAAACTGTTTTTT. Full variable domain (rest looked up from reference TRBV5-6 and TRBJ1-4): DAGVTQSPTHLIKTRGQQVTLRCSPKSGHDTVSWYQQALGQGPQFIFQYYEEEERQRGNFPDRFSGHQFPNYSSELNVNALLLGDSALYLCASSIRQGKGEKLFFGSGTQLSVL.

The chain uses TRBV7-8 and TRBJ2-7; 11 bases are shared with TRBD2. The CDR3 consists of 19 residues. Germline V CDR1 and CDR2: SGHVS, FQNEAQ. J gave up 4 bases and V 5 bases, and 19 bases lay outside the gene matches. The CDR3 DNA sequence: TGTGCCAGCAGCGCCCGCGCTAGCGGGAGGCCCTATCCTATTTACGAGCAGTACTTC. As protein: CASSARASGRPYPIYEQYF. The full variable domain, in which reference TRBV7-8 and TRBJ2-7 provide the parts outside the CDR3, is GAGVSQSPRYKVAKRGQDVALRCDPISGHVSLFWYQQALGQGPEFLTYFQNEAQLDKSGLPSDRFFAERPEGSVSTLKIQRTQQEDSAVYLCASSARASGRPYPIYEQYFGPGTRLTVT.

The chain employs TRBV6-5 and TRBJ1-2, with 9 bases identical to TRBD1. The trim removed 5 bases at V and 6 bases at J, leaving 7 bases unmatched. CDR1 is MNHEY and CDR2 is SVGAGI in the germline V gene. CDR3 size: 14 residues. This CDR3 is CASSRAGTGNGYTF. DNA of the CDR3: TGTGCCAGCAGTAGAGCCGGGACAGGGAATGGCTACACCTTC.

The rearrangement links TRBV28 to TRBJ1-2, with D possibly being TRBD1 (6 bases). V lost 6 bases and J lost 7, with 18 bases in between. The V gene's germline CDR1 is MDHEN and CDR2 SYDVKM. CDR3 size: 14 residues. The CDR3 loop is CASSLTGSARGYTF. The DNA of the CDR3 is TGTGCCAGCAGCCTAACAGGGTCCGCCCGTGGCTACACCTTC.

CDR3 nucleotides: TGTGCCAGCAGCCCGTTCACAGGGGGCTATGGCTACACCTTC. Its translation is CASSPFTGGYGYTF. The J gene is TRBJ1-2, the V gene TRBV7-9; 8 bases are a match to TRBD1. Germline V gene data show CDR1 as SEHNR and CDR2 as FQNEAQ (reference sequence). V shed 5 bases, J shed 4 bases, and the junction held 6 bases outside the gene matches. The CDR3 has 14 amino acids.

The V call is TRBV5-1, the J call TRBJ2-7; 10 bases match TRBD1. The CDR3 consists of 13 residues. Germline V gives CDR1 SGHRS, CDR2 YFSETQ. The ends lost 4 bases at V and 7 bases at J; junction bases unmatched: 5. The DNA for the CDR3 is TGCGCCAGCAGCCTTGACAGGGGGCAAGAGCAGTACTTC. This gives the protein CASSLDRGQEQYF.

The sample holds one count of this clone. J is TRBJ2-7 and V is TRBV19; 11 nucleotides align to TRBD2. The J segment lost 6 bases and the V segment lost 0 bases, leaving 4 bases of the junction unmatched. The CDR3 loop spans 15 amino acids. Germline loops: CDR1 LNHDA, CDR2 SQIVND (reference sequence). The CDR3 here is CASSIDSTSGSEQYF. CDR3 coding DNA: TGTGCCAGTAGTATAGACTCCACTAGCGGGAGCGAGCAGTACTTC.

This rearrangement joins TRBV5-6 to TRBJ1-4, with D possibly being TRBD1 (6 bases). The CDR3 is 13 residues long. The germline CDR1 and CDR2 sequences are SGHDT and YYEEEE. Trimming took 4 bases from V and 14 from J, leaving 18 bases between them. CDR3 sequence (DNA): TGTGCCAGCAGCATAGGACAGCTGAATAATCTGTTTTTT. This sequence encodes CASSIGQLNNLFF.